A selection of T cell receptor beta chains follows, all from one sample in a study of identical twins. TCRdb re-analysed the 5' RACE reads in MiXCR, keeping a single row per CDR3 protein. This sample has some 730,000 distinct CDR3 sequences, with over 15% found just once. This sample also appeared in a second study, on T cells expressing NK-cell markers.

Sample: PBMCs. The receptors originated from a woman under 30 in good health. CDR3s include the opening cysteine and the closing phenylalanine or tryptophan. A D gene is named only where the DNA matches it firmly.

d_call j_call cdr3_length v_call cdr3_aa
- TRBJ2-7 13 TRBV20-1 CSADQGSVGEQYF
TRBD1 TRBJ2-7 13 TRBV6-6 CASSYGTGTEQYF
- TRBJ2-1 16 TRBV5-5 CASSLEPSSSYNEQFF
TRBD1 TRBJ2-2 12 TRBV29-1 CSGRTGDGELFF
TRBD2 TRBJ2-7 15 TRBV28 CASSSLATGTYEQYF
TRBD2 TRBJ2-3 14 TRBV6-1 CASSPRWREDTQYF
- TRBJ2-1 13 TRBV9 CASSVVEGGEQFF
- TRBJ2-7 16 TRBV7-2 CASSLLGGDRSYEQYF
TRBD2 TRBJ2-4 19 TRBV6-1 CASSLASGESGTAKNIQYF
- TRBJ2-3 15 TRBV12-3/TRBV12-4 CASRLEGLGTDTQYF
- TRBJ1-1 13 TRBV7-2 CASSTRQNTEAFF
- TRBJ2-1 13 TRBV5-5 CASSGTFFNEQFF
TRBD1 TRBJ1-2 13 TRBV2 CASTLDRGKGYTF
- TRBJ2-1 15 TRBV5-1 CASSSGEGFDNEQFF
TRBD1 TRBJ2-7 13 TRBV5-1 CASSRRQGDEQYF
TRBD2 TRBJ2-3 16 TRBV12-3/TRBV12-4 CASTTEGGASTDTQYF
TRBD1 TRBJ2-4 16 TRBV18 CASSPIHTGTENIQYF
TRBD2 TRBJ2-7 14 TRBV12-3/TRBV12-4 CASSQGLVPHEQYF